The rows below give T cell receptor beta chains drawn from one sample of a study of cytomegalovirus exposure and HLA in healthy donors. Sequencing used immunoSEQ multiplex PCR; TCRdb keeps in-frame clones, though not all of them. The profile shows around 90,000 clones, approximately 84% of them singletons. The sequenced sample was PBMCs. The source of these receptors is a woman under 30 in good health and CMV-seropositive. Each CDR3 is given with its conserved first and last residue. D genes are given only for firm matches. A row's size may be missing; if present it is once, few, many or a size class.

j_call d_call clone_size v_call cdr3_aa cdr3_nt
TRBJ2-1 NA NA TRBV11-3 CASSLAGVRGEQFF TGTGCCAGCAGCTTAGCGGGGGTGCGGGGTGAGCAGTTCTTC
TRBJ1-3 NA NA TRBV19 CASSSSSGNTIYF TGTGCCAGTAGTAGTAGCTCTGGAAACACCATATATTTT
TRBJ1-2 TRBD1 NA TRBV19 CASSWDRRYTF TGTGCCAGTAGTTGGGACAGACGCTACACCTTC
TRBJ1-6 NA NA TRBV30 CAWGDLQNSPLHF TGTGCCTGGGGGGACTTACAAAATTCACCCCTCCACTTT
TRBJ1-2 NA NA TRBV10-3 CAITNSGGYTF TGTGCCATCACAAATTCAGGTGGCTACACCTTC
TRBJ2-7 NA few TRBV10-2 CASRETETYEQYF TGCGCCAGCAGGGAGACAGAGACCTACGAGCAGTACTTC
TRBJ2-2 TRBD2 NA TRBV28 CASRRLAGSAGELFF TGTGCCAGCAGGCGACTAGCAGGAAGCGCCGGGGAGCTGTTTTTT
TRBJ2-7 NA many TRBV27 CASSLGGGLTYEQYF TGTGCCAGCAGTTTAGGCGGGGGCCTAACCTACGAGCAGTACTTC
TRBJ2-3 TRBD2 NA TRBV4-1 CASSQDVRGNGDTQYF TGCGCCAGCAGCCAAGATGTGCGGGGGAACGGAGATACGCAGTATTTT
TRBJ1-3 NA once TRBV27 CASRPLGGSGNTIYF TGTGCCAGCAGGCCTCTGGGGGGCTCTGGAAACACCATATATTTT
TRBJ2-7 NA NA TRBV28 CASSPSRGWYEQYF TGTGCCAGCAGTCCCTCCAGGGGTTGGTACGAGCAGTACTTT
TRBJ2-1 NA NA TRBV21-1 CASSKKTSPIFYNEQFF TGTGCCAGCAGCAAAAAGACTAGCCCAATATTCTACAATGAGCAGTTCTTC
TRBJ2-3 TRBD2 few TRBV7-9 CASSRSGGADTQYF TGTGCCAGCAGCCGTAGCGGGGGCGCAGATACGCAGTATTTT
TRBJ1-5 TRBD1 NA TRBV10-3 CAISGTGGYQPQHF TGTGCCATCAGCGGGACAGGGGGCTATCAGCCCCAGCATTTT
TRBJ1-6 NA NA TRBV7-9 CASSLPNLGGGGSPLHF TGTGCCAGCAGCTTACCCAACCTTGGGGGGGGCGGTTCACCCCTCCACTTT
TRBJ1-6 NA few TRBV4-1 CASSQDIPTPLHF TGCGCCAGCAGCCAAGATATCCCTACTCCCCTCCACTTT
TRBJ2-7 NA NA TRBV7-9 CASSRQVEEQYF TGTGCCAGCAGCCGACAGGTGGAGGAGCAGTACTTC
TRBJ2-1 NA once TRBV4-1 CASSQVLDNEQFF TGCGCCAGCAGCCAAGTTTTAGACAATGAGCAGTTCTTC
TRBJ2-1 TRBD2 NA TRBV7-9 CASSHGRGAYNEQFF TGTGCCAGCAGCCATGGACGGGGGGCCTACAATGAGCAGTTCTTC
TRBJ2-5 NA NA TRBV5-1 CASNFQGPEETQYF TGCGCCAGCAACTTTCAGGGGCCGGAGGAGACCCAGTACTTC
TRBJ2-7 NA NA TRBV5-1 CASSWTIAYEQYF TGCGCCAGCAGCTGGACTATCGCCTACGAGCAGTACTTC
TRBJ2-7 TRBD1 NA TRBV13 CASSLGQGDYEQYF TGTGCCAGCAGCTTAGGTCAGGGGGACTACGAGCAGTACTTC
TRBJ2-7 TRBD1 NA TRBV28 CASSFSSGQGFHQYF TGTGCCAGCAGCTTCTCCTCGGGACAGGGGTTTCATCAGTACTTC
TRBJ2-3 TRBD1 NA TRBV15 CATSLRQGRASDTQYF TGTGCCACCAGCCTACGACAGGGCAGAGCATCAGATACGCAGTATTTT
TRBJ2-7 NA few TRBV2 CARDKEGRPYEQYF TGTGCCAGGGACAAGGAGGGGCGGCCCTACGAGCAGTACTTC
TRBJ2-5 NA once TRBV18 CASSPWSETQYF TGTGCCAGCTCACCATGGAGTGAGACCCAGTACTTC
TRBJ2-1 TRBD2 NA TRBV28 CASSTGGLAGGYNEQFF TGTGCCAGCAGTACGGGGGGTCTAGCGGGGGGTTACAATGAGCAGTTCTTC
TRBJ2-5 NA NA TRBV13 CATSSLRGYQETQYF TGTGCCACCTCCTCCCTCCGCGGGTACCAAGAGACCCAGTACTTC
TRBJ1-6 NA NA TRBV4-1 CASTRGGDTYNSPLHF TGCGCCAGCACCCGGGGGGGGGATACCTATAATTCACCCCTCCACTTT
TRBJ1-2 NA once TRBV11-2 CASSLDLNRNGYTF TGTGCCAGCAGCTTAGATCTGAACAGAAATGGCTACACCTTC
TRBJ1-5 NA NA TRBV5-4 CASSQEMEDQPQHF TGCGCCAGCAGCCAAGAAATGGAGGATCAGCCCCAGCATTTT
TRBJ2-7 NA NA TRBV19 CASSMKGQGGYEQYF TGTGCCAGTAGTATGAAGGGTCAGGGGGGTTACGAGCAGTACTTC
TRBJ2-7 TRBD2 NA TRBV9 CASSGLAGELYEQYF TGTGCCAGCAGCGGACTAGCGGGGGAACTCTACGAGCAGTACTTC
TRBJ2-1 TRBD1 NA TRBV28 CASSSPPTGTKQFF TGTGCCAGCAGCTCCCCTCCGACAGGGACAAAGCAGTTCTTC
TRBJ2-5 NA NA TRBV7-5 CARSRGGGEQETQYF TGTGCCAGAAGCCGCGGGGGCGGGGAACAAGAGACCCAGTACTTC
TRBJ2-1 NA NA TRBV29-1 CSVEGYRESSYNEQFF TGCAGCGTTGAAGGGTACAGGGAGAGCTCCTACAATGAGCAGTTCTTC
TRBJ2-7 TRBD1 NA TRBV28 CASLGGGQGSEQYF TGTGCCAGCTTAGGGGGGGGACAGGGATCCGAGCAGTACTTC
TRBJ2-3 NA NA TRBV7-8 CASSLTVSTDTQYF TGTGCCAGCAGCTTAACAGTGAGCACAGATACGCAGTATTTT
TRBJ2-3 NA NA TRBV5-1 CASSLVADTQYF TGCGCCAGCAGCTTGGTAGCAGATACGCAGTATTTT
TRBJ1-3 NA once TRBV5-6 CASSLARRLDVYSGNTIYF TGTGCCAGCAGCTTGGCACGTAGGCTAGACGTCTACTCTGGAAACACCATATATTTT
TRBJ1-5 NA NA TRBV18 CASSPSLLGSNQPQHF TGTGCCAGCTCACCAAGTCTCCTCGGTAGCAATCAGCCCCAGCATTTT
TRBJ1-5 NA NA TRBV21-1 CASNKYSRGHQPQHF TGTGCCAGCAACAAATACTCTAGAGGTCATCAGCCCCAGCATTTT
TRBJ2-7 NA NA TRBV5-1 CASALRVSSYEQYF TGCGCCAGCGCGCTTCGGGTGAGCTCCTACGAGCAGTACTTC
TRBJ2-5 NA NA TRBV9 CASSVGQGGETQYF TGTGCCAGCAGCGTAGGGCAGGGGGGAGAGACCCAGTACTTC
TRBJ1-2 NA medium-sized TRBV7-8 CASSLVRGAGGYTF TGTGCCAGCAGCTTAGTTCGCGGGGCTGGTGGCTACACCTTC
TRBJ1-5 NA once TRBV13 CASSPGGDLGPQHF TGTGCCAGCAGCCCCGGAGGGGACTTAGGACCCCAGCATTTT
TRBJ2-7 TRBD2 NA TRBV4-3 CASSPRLAGGSPEQYF TGCGCCAGCAGCCCCCGACTAGCGGGGGGGTCCCCCGAGCAGTACTTC
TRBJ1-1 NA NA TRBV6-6 CAAGRVVGGGTEAFF TGTGCCGCCGGGAGGGTTGTGGGGGGGGGCACTGAAGCTTTCTTT
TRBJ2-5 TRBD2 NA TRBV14 CASSPGPQRGGQETQYF TGTGCCAGCAGCCCTGGGCCGCAGCGGGGGGGCCAAGAGACCCAGTACTTC
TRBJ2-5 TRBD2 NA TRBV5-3 CARSLLGGGKETQYF TGTGCCAGAAGCTTGCTCGGGGGGGGCAAAGAGACCCAGTACTTC
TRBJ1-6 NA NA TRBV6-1 CASRPRTSNSPLHF TGTGCCAGCAGGCCTAGGACTTCGAATTCACCCCTCCACTTT
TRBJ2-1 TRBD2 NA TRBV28 CASSPPTSLSEQFF TGTGCCAGCAGTCCACCGACTAGCTTGAGTGAGCAGTTCTTC
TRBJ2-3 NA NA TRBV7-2 CASSLSTGLDTQYF TGTGCCAGCAGCTTAAGTACAGGGTTAGATACGCAGTATTTT
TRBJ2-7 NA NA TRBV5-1 CASSLDRVEQYF TGCGCCAGCAGCTTGGACAGGGTCGAGCAGTACTTC
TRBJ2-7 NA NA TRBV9 CASSVGAGAYEQYF TGTGCCAGCAGCGTAGGGGCAGGGGCCTACGAGCAGTACTTC
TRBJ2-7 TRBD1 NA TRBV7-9 CASSSPRGHSHEQYF TGTGCCAGCAGCTCTCCGAGGGGGCACTCCCACGAGCAGTACTTC
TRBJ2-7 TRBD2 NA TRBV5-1 CASSAAGDSHEQYF TGCGCCAGCAGCGCCGCGGGGGACTCCCACGAGCAGTACTTC
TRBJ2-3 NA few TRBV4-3 CASSQDREGTPNTQYF TGCGCCAGCAGCCAAGATCGTGAGGGCACACCAAATACGCAGTATTTT